The rows below give T cell receptor beta chains drawn from one sample of a study of CD8 T cells in Susac syndrome. TCRdb re-called the immunoSEQ multiplex PCR reads through MiXCR, storing one row per CDR3 protein. The repertoire holds about 200,000 distinct CDR3 sequences, 90% to 95% seen once, with about 0.095% in the top ten. Specimen: CD4+ T cells from PBMCs. The receptors originated from a human donor in good health. Each CDR3 is given with its conserved first and last residue. The order of the fields is clone size, D gene, J gene, CDR3 length, V gene, CDR3 DNA, CDR3 protein. The D gene is left open where the match is weak. Clone size is shown for a subset of rows, as once, few, many or a class of expanded clone.

>.|.|TRBJ1-5|15|TRBV27
TGTGCCAGCAGTTTATACAGGGACCCTAATCAGCCCCAGCATTTT
CASSLYRDPNQPQHF
>.|TRBD1|TRBJ2-2|13|TRBV12-3/TRBV12-4
TGTGCCAGCACCGACAGGGTCACCGGGGAGCTGTTTTTT
CASTDRVTGELFF
>.|.|TRBJ1-1|13|TRBV6-2/TRBV6-3
TGTGCCAGCAGTTCGATACCCGGGACAGAAGCTTTCTTT
CASSSIPGTEAFF
>.|TRBD1|TRBJ2-3|18|TRBV23-1
TGCGCCAGCAGTCAATCTCCTTGGGGACAGACGTACACAGATACGCAGTATTTT
CASSQSPWGQTYTDTQYF
>.|.|TRBJ1-1|13|TRBV10-3
TGTGCCATCAGTGAAAGGGGTAACACTGAAGCTTTCTTT
CAISERGNTEAFF
>.|.|TRBJ2-2|13|TRBV20-1
TGCAGTGCACAACGACAGCTTACCGGGGAGCTGTTTTTT
CSAQRQLTGELFF
>.|TRBD2|TRBJ2-3|15|TRBV7-2
TGTGCCAGCAGCAGGACTAGCGGCACCACAGATACGCAGTATTTT
CASSRTSGTTDTQYF
>once|TRBD2|TRBJ2-7|12|TRBV3-1
TGTGCCAGCATCTCAGCGGGGTACGAGCAGTACTTC
CASISAGYEQYF
>.|TRBD2|TRBJ2-4|17|TRBV30
TGTGCCTGGAGACTGGCGGGAGGGCATATAGCCAAAAACATTCAGTACTTC
CAWRLAGGHIAKNIQYF
>.|.|TRBJ1-1|10|TRBV30
TGTGCCACAAAGGACACTGAAGCTTTCTTT
CATKDTEAFF
>.|.|TRBJ2-4|16|TRBV5-6
TGTGCCAGCAGCCCGGATCCGGGGGTAGCCAAAAACATTCAGTACTTC
CASSPDPGVAKNIQYF
>.|.|TRBJ1-5|12|TRBV6-1
TGTGCCAGCAGTGGAACGAATCAGCCCCAGCATTTT
CASSGTNQPQHF
>once|.|TRBJ2-5|18|TRBV6-1
TGTGCCAGCAGACGCCGCCCCGCATCGCGGGCGTACCAAGAGACCCAGTACTTC
CASRRRPASRAYQETQYF
>.|.|TRBJ1-1|13|TRBV3-1
TGTGCCAGCAGCCAAAACCCGGGGGACGGAACTTTCTTT
CASSQNPGDGTFF
>.|.|TRBJ2-2|13|TRBV28
TGTGCCAGCACCGAACCGAACACCGGGGAGCTGTTTTTT
CASTEPNTGELFF
>.|.|TRBJ2-7|13|TRBV20-1
TGCAGTGCTAAAGGACTGGGTAACTACGAGCAGTACTTC
CSAKGLGNYEQYF
>.|.|TRBJ1-1|13|TRBV7-9
TGTGCCAGCAGCTTATGGGCGAACACTGAAGCTTTCTTT
CASSLWANTEAFF
>.|.|TRBJ1-5|16|TRBV3-1
TGTGCCAGCAGCCAAGATCTGGGGGTGGGCAATCAGCCCCAGCATTTT
CASSQDLGVGNQPQHF
>once|TRBD2|TRBJ2-5|16|TRBV7-9
TGTGCCAGCAGCTTAGGTAGCCCTAGCGGGAGTGAGACCCAGTACTTC
CASSLGSPSGSETQYF
>once|.|TRBJ1-2|15|TRBV7-2
TGTGCCAGCAGCTTAGCGCAGGCTTATGGGAATGGCTACACCTTC
CASSLAQAYGNGYTF
>.|TRBD1|TRBJ1-2|15|TRBV5-6
TGTGCCAGCAGCTCGCGGGGACAGACGAACTATGGCTACACCTTC
CASSSRGQTNYGYTF
>.|.|TRBJ2-4|16|TRBV20-1
TGCAGTGCTTCCTTCGACGGCGGTGGGGCCAAAAACATTCAGTACTTC
CSASFDGGGAKNIQYF
>.|.|TRBJ2-1|14|TRBV2
TGTGCCAGCAGTGCCCAAGGGTGGGACAATGAGCAGTTCTTC
CASSAQGWDNEQFF
>once|TRBD1|TRBJ2-5|16|TRBV4-1
TGCGCCAGCAGCCGAATACTGACAGGGTTTAGAGAGACCCAGTACTTC
CASSRILTGFRETQYF